The 29 T cell receptor beta chains reported below all come from one sample, sequenced in a study of blood T cell repertoires in COVID-19 (dated by TCRdb to the early 2020s). The library relied on the immunoSEQ multiplex PCR assay. TCRdb carries this immuneACCESS record with in-frame sequences only. Its versions omit some clonotypes, under half of them owing to an unresolved V gene in the studies checked, with the rest unexplained. The sample data list more than 95,000 clones, and approximately 83% of these were observed just once. The leading ten clones occupy 10% to 15% of the sample. Sequenced: peripheral blood. These receptor sequences come from a man aged 55-75 years with acute or convalescent COVID-19.

The rearrangement uses TRBV28 and TRBJ2-1; 11 bases agree with TRBD1. Per germline, CDR1 MDHEN and CDR2 SYDVKM. The CDR3 loop spans 15 amino acids. Trimming took 6 bases from V and 7 from J; bases not matched to a gene: 8. The CDR3 DNA reads TGTGCCAGCAGCTGGACAGGGGGCGGATGGAATGAGCAGTTCTTC. Its protein product is CASSWTGGGWNEQFF. Using reference TRBV28 and TRBJ2-1 for the parts outside the CDR3, the full variable domain is DVKVTQSSRYLVKRTGEKVFLECVQDMDHENMFWYRQDPGLGLRLIYFSYDVKMKEKGDIPEGYSVSREKKERFSLILESASTNQTSMYLCASSWTGGGWNEQFFGPGTRLTVL.

The rearrangement joins TRBV12-5 to TRBJ1-1, with 7 bases that match TRBD1. This CDR3 region has 15 residues. Germline V gene data show CDR1 as LGHNT and CDR2 as FRNRAP. Unmatched junction bases numbered 8, after V lost 7 bases and J lost 0 bases. This chain's CDR3 is CASATDRLMNTEAFF. DNA of the CDR3: TGTGCTAGTGCCACGGACAGGCTCATGAACACTGAAGCTTTCTTT.

This chain joins TRBV6-5 and TRBJ2-7; D may be TRBD2 (6 bases). The CDR3 loop spans 14 amino acids. Germline V CDR1 and CDR2: MNHEY, SVGAGI. V shed 6 bases and J shed 2 bases, with 14 bases lying between them. The chain's CDR3 is CASRYLARPYEQYF. CDR3 bases: TGTGCCAGCAGATACCTAGCGAGACCCTACGAGCAGTACTTC.

This clone was detected once. The rearrangement uses TRBV4-1 and TRBJ2-3; D call uncertain. V was trimmed by 1 base and J by 0 bases, leaving 8 bases between them. The CDR3 totals 15 residues. Germline V lookup: CDR1 MGHRA, CDR2 YSYEKL. The CDR3 DNA reads TGCGCCAGCAGCCAAGCTTCAGGAAGCACAGATACGCAGTATTTT. As protein: CASSQASGSTDTQYF.

The CDR3 nucleotides are TGTGCCAGCTCTACCCTAGCGGGAGGCTACAATGAGCAGTTCTTC. Amino acids: CASSTLAGGYNEQFF. The chain recombines TRBV18 with TRBJ2-1, with 11 bases aligning to TRBD2. V was clipped by 6 bases and J by 3 bases; unmatched bases: 4. The V gene's germline CDR1 is KGHSH and CDR2 LQKENI. This CDR3 has 15 amino acids.

This clone was observed a single time. The chain combines TRBV29-1 with TRBJ2-7, with D perhaps TRBD1 (8 bases). Trimming took off 4 bases at V and 5 bases at J, with 15 bases between the two ends. This CDR3 is 13 amino acids long. CDR1 and CDR2 (germline): SQVTM, ANQGSEA. CDR3 protein: CSVVRTGTNEQYF. CDR3 nucleotide sequence: TGCAGCGTTGTTAGGACAGGGACTAACGAGCAGTACTTC.

There are a few counts of this clone. Written as DNA, the CDR3 is TGTGCCAGCAGCCCTATTTTAGACAATGAGCAGTTCTTC. It encodes CASSPILDNEQFF. This chain joins TRBV5-6 and TRBJ2-1; D is ambiguous. Trimming shortened V by 4 bases and J by 5 bases, and 10 bases separated the two germline ends. Germline V gene lookup returns CDR1 SGHDT and CDR2 YYEEEE. CDR3 length: 13 residues.

This chain links TRBV7-9 with TRBJ2-5; D gene uncertain. Trimming cost V 3 bases and J 3 bases, with 11 bases left between them. CDR1 and CDR2 from the germline V gene are SEHNR and FQNEAQ (reference sequence). The CDR3 contains 14 residues. CDR3 coding DNA: TGTGCCAGCAGCTTCAATCGTGCAGAAGAGACCCAGTACTTC. This sequence encodes CASSFNRAEETQYF.

J is TRBJ2-3 and V is TRBV3-1 (or the pseudogene TRBV3-2); D is possibly TRBD1 (5 bases). The CDR3 loop spans 13 amino acids. The germline V gene encodes CDR1 LGHDT and CDR2 YNNKEL (reference sequence). V was trimmed by 2 bases and J by 4 bases, leaving 7 bases between them. CDR3 protein: CASSQQGPDTQYF. CDR3 DNA: TGTGCCAGCAGCCAACAGGGTCCAGATACGCAGTATTTT.

The J gene is TRBJ2-7, the V gene TRBV9, with 7 positions matching TRBD2. Trimming cost V 1 base and J 2 bases; bases outside gene matches: 3. The CDR3 is made up of 14 amino acids. CDR1 is SGDLS, CDR2 YYNGEE, per germline. The CDR3 sequence is CASSVTSDPYEQYF. As DNA, the CDR3 is TGTGCCAGCAGCGTAACTAGCGACCCCTACGAGCAGTACTTC. Looking up the rest from reference TRBV9 and TRBJ2-7 gives the full variable domain: DSGVTQTPKHLITATGQRVTLRCSPRSGDLSVYWYQQSLDQGLQFLIQYYNGEERAKGNILERFSAQQFPDLHSELNLSSLELGDSALYFCASSVTSDPYEQYFGPGTRLTVT.

The chain employs TRBV18 and TRBJ1-1, with D possibly being TRBD1 (6 bases). Trimming pared 3 bases from V and 7 bases from J, leaving 9 bases between. This CDR3 contains 12 residues. Germline CDR1 reads KGHSH; CDR2 reads LQKENI. For the CDR3, the DNA is TGTGCCAGCTCACCCCGGACAGATGAAGCTTTCTTT. This encodes CASSPRTDEAFF.

This clone was seen a single time. This chain links TRBV5-1 with TRBJ2-5; tentatively, D is TRBD1 (6 bases). This CDR3 has 13 residues. Germline V gene lookup returns CDR1 SGHRS and CDR2 YFSETQ. The V gene lost 3 bases and the J gene lost 4 bases, with 10 bases spanning the gap. As DNA, the CDR3 is TGCGCCAGCAGCTCACAGGGAGTAGAGACCCAGTACTTC. Protein product: CASSSQGVETQYF.

The chain joins TRBV27 to TRBJ2-3; the D gene is possibly TRBD1 (6 bases). Trimming stripped 6 bases from V and 6 bases from J, with 16 bases between. The CDR3 is 14 residues long. Germline V lookup: CDR1 MNHEY, CDR2 SMNVEV (reference sequence). This chain's CDR3 is CASRSYRDGDTQYF. The DNA of the CDR3 is TGTGCCAGCAGATCCTACAGGGACGGCGATACGCAGTATTTT.

This clone is categorized as medium-sized (0.01 to 0.1%). CDR3 DNA: TGTGCCAGCAGTTTAGACAACTACGAGCAGTACTTC. Protein product: CASSLDNYEQYF. The V call is TRBV27, the J call TRBJ2-7; D is uncertain. The CDR3 loop spans 12 amino acids. The V gene lost 2 bases and the J gene lost 3 bases, with 5 bases spanning the gap. Germline V gene data show CDR1 as MNHEY and CDR2 as SMNVEV (reference sequence).

V is TRBV5-6 and J is TRBJ2-3, with 9 bases aligning to TRBD2. The V segment lost 2 bases and the J segment 2 bases; nucleotides outside the gene matches: 6. Germline values: CDR1 SGHDT, CDR2 YYEEEE. CDR3 length: 16 residues. The CDR3 sequence is CASSFLGGRATDTQYF. The DNA of the CDR3 is TGTGCCAGCAGCTTTTTGGGCGGGAGGGCCACAGATACGCAGTATTTT.

The table lists this clone with a count of one. The chain couples TRBV21-1 to TRBJ1-4; the table calls TRBD1, which could not be checked here. TRBV21-1 is noted as a pseudogene. The CDR3 extends over 17 amino acids. The CDR3 DNA reads TGTGCCAGCAGCGTACGCACAGGGGACTTAACTAATGAAAAACTGTTTTTT. It is translated as CASSVRTGDLTNEKLFF.

The J gene is TRBJ2-1, the V gene TRBV5-1, with TRBD2 as a possible D gene (6 bases). Germline V CDR1 and CDR2: SGHRS, YFSETQ. CDR3 length: 13 amino acids. V lost 4 bases, J lost 8 bases, and 13 bases lay in between. The CDR3 spells CASSRHGGDEQFF. The CDR3 DNA sequence: TGCGCCAGCAGCCGCCACGGGGGAGATGAGCAGTTCTTC.

The chain joins TRBV11-2 to TRBJ2-7; D not resolved. V was shortened by 1 base and J by 5 bases, with 9 bases between the two germline ends. The CDR3 totals 13 residues. CDR1 and CDR2 (germline): SGHAT, FQNNGV. CDR3 sequence reads: CASSLVSSHEQYF. CDR3 nucleotides: TGTGCCAGCAGCTTAGTATCGTCCCACGAGCAGTACTTC.

This chain uses TRBV28 with TRBJ2-5; tentative D call: TRBD2 (5 bases). The CDR3 covers 20 residues. Trimming shortened V by 3 bases and J by 3 bases, and 29 bases separated the two germline ends. Germline CDR1 and CDR2: MDHEN and SYDVKM. CDR3 loop: CASSFPPPMGQEAPKETQYF. The CDR3 region has the DNA TGTGCCAGCAGTTTCCCCCCCCCGATGGGCCAGGAGGCCCCAAAAGAGACCCAGTACTTC.

In DNA, the CDR3 is TGTGCCATCAGTGAGTCCTTAGCGGGAGGGTCCTACGAGCAGTACTTC. It is translated as CAISESLAGGSYEQYF. The chain carries TRBV10-3 and TRBJ2-7; 11 bases agree with TRBD2. The trim removed 0 bases at V and 1 base at J, leaving 2 bases unmatched. Germline values: CDR1 ENHRY, CDR2 SYGVKD. The CDR3 is 16 amino acids.

Only one count was recorded for this clone. V and J are TRBV28 and TRBJ1-2; 7 positions match TRBD1. The CDR3 spans 13 residues. V dropped 6 bases and J dropped 8; count of bases not matched to a gene: 9. Germline assignment: CDR1 MDHEN and CDR2 SYDVKM. For the CDR3, the DNA is TGTGCCAGCAGATCGGGACAGTTAGGCGGCTACACCTTC. This encodes CASRSGQLGGYTF.

About this clone itself: The junction departs from the called germline gene at one end, perhaps through a read error. V usage is TRBV2 and J usage is TRBJ2-7; TRBD2 matches at 14 bases. CDR1 and CDR2 (germline): SNHLY, FYNNEI. CDR3 length: 18 residues. CDR3 nucleotides: TGTGCCAGCAGCGAAGTCCCGGGACTAGCGGGAGAGGCCCACGAGCAGTACTTC. It codes for CASSEVPGLAGEAHEQYF.

This clone occurred a few times. V gene TRBV19 combines with J gene TRBJ1-2; 9 nucleotides agree with TRBD1. With 3 bases clipped from V and 7 bases from J, the junction kept 6 bases outside the gene matches. From germline, CDR1 is LNHDA and CDR2 SQIVND (reference sequence). The CDR3 has 14 residues. The CDR3 reads CASSIQGQGPGYTF. Written as DNA, the CDR3 is TGTGCCAGTAGTATCCAGGGACAGGGACCTGGCTACACCTTC.

The chain combines TRBV19 with TRBJ1-4; 9 bases map to TRBD1. CDR1 LNHDA and CDR2 SQIVND come from the germline V gene (reference sequence). V lost 3 bases and J lost 0; bases outside the gene matches: 8. The CDR3 length is 18 residues. CDR3: CASSMRTGALTTNEKLFF. Here the CDR3 DNA reads TGTGCCAGTAGTATGAGGACAGGGGCCTTAACAACTAATGAAAAACTGTTTTTT.

The chain links TRBV19 to TRBJ2-3; TRBD1 matches at 12 bases. CDR1 is LNHDA, CDR2 SQIVND, per germline (reference sequence). The CDR3 spans 19 residues. V shed 9 bases, J shed 5 bases, and the junction held 21 bases outside the gene matches. CDR3 nucleotides: TGTGCCAGGACAAGGGACAGGGGGCCGGGGCGGGAGTATGTAGATACGCAGTATTTT. Its translation is CARTRDRGPGREYVDTQYF.

The chain employs TRBV2 and TRBJ1-1; TRBD1 might be the D (6 bases). The CDR3 runs 15 residues. The V gene lost 6 bases and the J gene lost 3 bases, with 17 bases spanning the gap. CDR1 SNHLY and CDR2 FYNNEI come from the germline V gene. The CDR3: CASREQGRVDTEAFF. The CDR3 bases are TGTGCCAGCAGGGAACAGGGTAGGGTGGACACTGAAGCTTTCTTT.

The chain uses TRBV19 and TRBJ1-2; D possibly corresponds to TRBD1 (6 bases). Germline CDR1 is LNHDA and CDR2 is SQIVND (reference sequence). V lost 6 bases and J lost 2, with 16 bases in between. The CDR3 contains 15 residues. The CDR3 nucleotides are TGTGCCAGTAGGGACACAGGGAACTCGAACTATGGCTACACCTTC. Amino acid sequence: CASRDTGNSNYGYTF.

V usage is TRBV3-1 (or the pseudogene TRBV3-2) and J usage is TRBJ1-5; no clear D gene. The V end lost 1 base, the J end lost 5 bases, and 6 bases lay between the germline ends. Germline V gene sequence: CDR1 LGHDT, CDR2 YNNKEL (reference sequence). This CDR3 contains 13 residues. CDR3 region: CASSQVGDQPQHF. As DNA, the CDR3 is TGTGCCAGCAGCCAAGTTGGAGATCAGCCCCAGCATTTT.

The chain recombines TRBV28 with TRBJ2-3; 7 nucleotides align to TRBD1. Germline V gene sequence: CDR1 MDHEN, CDR2 SYDVKM. The CDR3 is made up of 13 amino acids. V trimming: 6 bases; J trimming: 2 bases; junction bases outside the gene matches: 2. The CDR3 reads CASRTGATDTQYF. CDR3 coding DNA: TGTGCCAGCAGAACAGGGGCCACAGATACGCAGTATTTT.